This T cell receptor beta chain stems from a study of low-dose radiotherapy and immunotherapy resistance in tumors. Turning to the study itself: Aspirin 300 mg, taken orally and daily, was given to patients for four cycles from cycle 1 day 1.

Time point: before trial treatment. The table lists this clonotype with many counts. Covering alpha and beta chains, TRAV- and TRBV-specific primers were used for the first-strand cDNA. The authors amplified TCRs for 20 PCR cycles with a constant-region primer and a V-primer adapter. TCRdb re-called the reads through MiXCR, storing one row per CDR3 protein. The table lists tens of thousands of distinct CDR3 sequences, approximately 26% of them singletons. The receptor comes from a male donor with prostate cancer. Material: PBMCs, obtained before treatment.

CDR3 coding DNA: TGTGCCTGGAATCAGCGGCCTACAGATACGCAGTATTTT. The encoded protein is CAWNQRPTDTQYF. The genes are TRBV30 and TRBJ2-3; possibly TRBD2 for D (5 bases). In germline, CDR1 is GTSNPN, CDR2 SVGIG (reference sequence). The CDR3 extends over 13 amino acids. The ends were cut back, 4 bases at V and 3 bases at J, with 11 bases in the middle.